This T cell receptor (beta chain) was found in a study of blood T cell repertoires in COVID-19. The overall study: Donors in the United States, Italy and Spain gave samples during acute or convalescent COVID-19. PBMCs, B-cell-depleted T cells, or T cells were the source of the cDNA or gDNA that made up the material.

Authors' processing steps: For nucleated cells, counts were estimated from reference gene primer amplification. Produced via immunoSEQ multiplex PCR; TCRdb's table is partial and in-frame only. The DNA was the basis for D and trimming; V, J and clone size are from that table. The sample lists 200,000 to 250,000 clones; roughly 85% were seen once. The CDR3 covers 16 residues. Germline lookup yields CDR1 SNHLY and CDR2 FYNNEI. V trimming: 5 bases; J trimming: 5 bases; junction bases outside the gene matches: 12. The specimen was peripheral blood. The rearrangement uses TRBV2 and TRBJ1-5, with 7 bases lining up with TRBD1. The sequence derives from a woman between 18 and 30 years old with acute or convalescent COVID-19. The CDR3, as DNA: TGTGCCAGCAGTTACGTTGGTAGAGGGGGCGATCAGCCCCAGCATTTT. It is translated as CASSYVGRGGDQPQHF.